This T cell receptor (beta chain) was observed in a study of blood T cell repertoires in COVID-19. Study in general: Acute and convalescent COVID-19 samples came from the United States, Italy and Spain. The cDNA or gDNA used as material had been derived from T cells, B-cell-depleted T cells, or PBMCs.

As handled by the study authors: For nucleated cells, counts were estimated from reference gene primer amplification. The method was immunoSEQ multiplex PCR; TCRdb's version includes in-frame clones alone and lacks a portion of them. From that table come the V and J calls and clone size; the DNA was used to work out D and trimming. The sample holds around 76,000 clones, around three quarters seen once. Sequencing was carried out using peripheral blood. This TCR derives from a woman of 80 years or more with active or convalescent COVID-19.

CDR3 amino acids: CASSEGTGGGSPLHF. The CDR3 DNA reads as TGTGCCAGCAGTGAAGGTACAGGGGGCGGTTCACCCCTCCACTTT. The chain links TRBV6-1 to TRBJ1-6; TRBD1 matches 9 bases. Trimming took 1 base from V and 9 from J; bases not matched to a gene: 4. From germline, CDR1 is MNHNS and CDR2 SASEGT. The CDR3 sequence is 15 residues long.